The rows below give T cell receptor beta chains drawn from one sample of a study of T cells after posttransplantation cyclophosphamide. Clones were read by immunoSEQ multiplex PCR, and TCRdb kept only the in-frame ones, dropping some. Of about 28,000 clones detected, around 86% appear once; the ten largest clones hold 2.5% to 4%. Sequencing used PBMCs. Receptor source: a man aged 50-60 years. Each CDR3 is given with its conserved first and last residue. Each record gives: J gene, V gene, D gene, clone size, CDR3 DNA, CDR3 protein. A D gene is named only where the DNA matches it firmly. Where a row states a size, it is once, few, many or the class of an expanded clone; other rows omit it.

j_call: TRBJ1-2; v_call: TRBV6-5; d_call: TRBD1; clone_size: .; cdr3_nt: TGTGCCAGCAGTTCGTCCGGGACAGCCTACTATGGCTACACCTTC; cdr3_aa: CASSSSGTAYYGYTF
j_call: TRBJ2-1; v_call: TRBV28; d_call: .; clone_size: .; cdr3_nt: TGTGCCAGCAGTCGAGATTTCAACAATGAGCAGTTCTTC; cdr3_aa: CASSRDFNNEQFF
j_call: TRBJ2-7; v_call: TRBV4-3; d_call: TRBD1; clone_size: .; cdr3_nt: TGCGCCAGCAGCCAAGATTCAAGGGGACAGAGGAGCTCCTACGAGCAGTACTTC; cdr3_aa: CASSQDSRGQRSSYEQYF
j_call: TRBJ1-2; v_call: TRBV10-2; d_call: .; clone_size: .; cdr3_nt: TGCGCCAGCTCCGGGACTCTCTATGGCTACACCTTC; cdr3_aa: CASSGTLYGYTF
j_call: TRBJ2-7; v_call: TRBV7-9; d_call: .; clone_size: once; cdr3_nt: TGTGCCAGCAGCTTGGCCGGGATTACCTACGAGCAGTACTTC; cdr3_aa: CASSLAGITYEQYF
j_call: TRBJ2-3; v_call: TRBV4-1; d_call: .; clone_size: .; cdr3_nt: TGCGCCAGCAGCCAAACCCTAATCCGAGATACGCAGTATTTT; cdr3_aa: CASSQTLIRDTQYF
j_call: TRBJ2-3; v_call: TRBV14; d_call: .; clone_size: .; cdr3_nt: TGTGCCAGCTTAAGAGGAGGGACAGATACGCAGTATTTT; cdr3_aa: CASLRGGTDTQYF
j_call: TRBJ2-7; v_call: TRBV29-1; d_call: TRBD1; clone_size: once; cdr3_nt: TGCAGCGTTTCTCGGTCAGGGGGACCCTACGAGCAGTACTTC; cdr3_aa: CSVSRSGGPYEQYF
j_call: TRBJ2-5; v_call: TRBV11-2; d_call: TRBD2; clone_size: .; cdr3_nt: TGTGCCAGCAGCTTCTGGTCTAGCGGCCAAGAGACCCAGTACTTC; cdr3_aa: CASSFWSSGQETQYF
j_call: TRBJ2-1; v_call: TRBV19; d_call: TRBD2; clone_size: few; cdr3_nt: TGTGCCAGTAGATTAGCGGGAGATCTCAATGAGCAGTTCTTC; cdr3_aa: CASRLAGDLNEQFF
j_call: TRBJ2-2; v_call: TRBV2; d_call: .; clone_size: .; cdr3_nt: TGTGCCAGCAGTTATAGCGGATTAGCGAACACCGGGGAGCTGTTTTTT; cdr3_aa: CASSYSGLANTGELFF
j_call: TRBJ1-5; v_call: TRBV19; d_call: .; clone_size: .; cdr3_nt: TGTGCCAGTAGCAAGGGACAATATCAGCCCCAGCATTTT; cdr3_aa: CASSKGQYQPQHF
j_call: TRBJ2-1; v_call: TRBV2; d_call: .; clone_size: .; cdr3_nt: TGTGCCAGCAACCAAAGGGGGACAAGCTCCTACAATGAGCAGTTCTTC; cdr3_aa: CASNQRGTSSYNEQFF
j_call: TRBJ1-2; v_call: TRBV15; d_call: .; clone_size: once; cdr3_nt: TGTGCCACCAGCAGAGAATCCAGGGCTAGTCAGGGCTACACCTTC; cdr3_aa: CATSRESRASQGYTF
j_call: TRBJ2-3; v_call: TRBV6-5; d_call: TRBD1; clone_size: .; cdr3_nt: TGTGCCAGCAGACAAAGACAGGGGGTGGATACGCAGTATTTT; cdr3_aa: CASRQRQGVDTQYF
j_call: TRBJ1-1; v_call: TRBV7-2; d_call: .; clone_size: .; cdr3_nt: TGTGCCAGCAGCTTTGGGGCCGAAGCAGCTTTCTTT; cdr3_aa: CASSFGAEAAFF
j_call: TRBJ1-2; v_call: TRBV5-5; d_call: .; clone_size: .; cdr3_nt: TGTGCCAGCAGCTTGGAACCAACGGGGGAAGGCTACACCTTC; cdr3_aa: CASSLEPTGEGYTF
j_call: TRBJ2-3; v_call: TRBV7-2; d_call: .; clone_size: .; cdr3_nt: TGTGCCAGCAGCTTATCCTCTAACACAGATACGCAGTATTTT; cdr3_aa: CASSLSSNTDTQYF
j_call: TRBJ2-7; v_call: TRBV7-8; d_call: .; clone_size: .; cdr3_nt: TGTGCCAGCAGCTTATGGGGCTGGGGCGAGCAGTACTTC; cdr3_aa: CASSLWGWGEQYF
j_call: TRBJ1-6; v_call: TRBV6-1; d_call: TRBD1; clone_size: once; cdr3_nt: TGTGCCAGCGGACAGGGGGCCGATTCACCCCTCCACTTT; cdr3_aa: CASGQGADSPLHF
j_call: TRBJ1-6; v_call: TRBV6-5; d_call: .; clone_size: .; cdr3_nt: TGTGCCAGCAGTTACTCGTTGGTTAGCAATTCACCCCTCCACTTT; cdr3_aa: CASSYSLVSNSPLHF
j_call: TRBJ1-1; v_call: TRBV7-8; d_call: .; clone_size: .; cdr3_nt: TGTGCCAGCAGCCCCCCCGGTGAAGCTTTCTTT; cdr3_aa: CASSPPGEAFF
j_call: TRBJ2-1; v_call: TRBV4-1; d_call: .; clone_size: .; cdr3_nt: TGCGCCAGCAGCGCCATTCAGTTGGCCATAATAAAAAATGAGCAGTTCTTC; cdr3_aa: CASSAIQLAIIKNEQFF
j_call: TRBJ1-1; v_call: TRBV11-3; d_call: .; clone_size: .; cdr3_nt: TGTGCCAGCAGCTTAGCGTATTGGCAGACAAACACTGAAGCTTTCTTT; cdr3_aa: CASSLAYWQTNTEAFF
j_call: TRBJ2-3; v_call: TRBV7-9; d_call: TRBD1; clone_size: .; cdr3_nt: TGTGCCAGCGTCGGGACAGGGTATGGTACAGATACGCAGTATTTT; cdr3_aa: CASVGTGYGTDTQYF
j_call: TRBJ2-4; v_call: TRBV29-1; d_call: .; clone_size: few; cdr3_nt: TGCAGCGTTGCGGGTGCGGGTATCAAAAACATTCAGTACTTC; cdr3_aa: CSVAGAGIKNIQYF
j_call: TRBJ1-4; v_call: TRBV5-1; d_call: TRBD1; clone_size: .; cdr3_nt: TGCGCCAGCAGCGACGGGACAGGGTGGGCGACTAATGAAAAACTGTTTTTT; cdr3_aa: CASSDGTGWATNEKLFF
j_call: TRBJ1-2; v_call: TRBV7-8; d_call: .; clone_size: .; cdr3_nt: TGTGCCAGCAGCCCGAGGGTGAATGGCTACACCTTC; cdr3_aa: CASSPRVNGYTF
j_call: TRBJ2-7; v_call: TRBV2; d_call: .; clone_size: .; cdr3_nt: TGTGCCAGCAAAGAGGGCCCAGGCCCCTACGAGCAGTACTTC; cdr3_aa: CASKEGPGPYEQYF
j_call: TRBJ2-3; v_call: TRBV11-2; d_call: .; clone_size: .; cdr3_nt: TGTGCCAGCAGCTTAGTAGGCGGGGGCACAGATACGCAGTATTTT; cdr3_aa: CASSLVGGGTDTQYF
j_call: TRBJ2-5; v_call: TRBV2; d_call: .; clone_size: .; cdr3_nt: TGTGCCAGCGGCACTAGTGGGGAGACCCAGTACTTC; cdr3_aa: CASGTSGETQYF
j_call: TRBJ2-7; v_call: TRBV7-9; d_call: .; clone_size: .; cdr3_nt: TGTGCCAGCAGCTGGGGGGTGGGTGCCTACGAGCAGTACTTC; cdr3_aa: CASSWGVGAYEQYF
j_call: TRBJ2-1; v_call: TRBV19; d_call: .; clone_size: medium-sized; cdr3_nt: TGTGCCAGTAGTCGTACAGGTCGCCCCAATGAGCAGTTCTTC; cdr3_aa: CASSRTGRPNEQFF
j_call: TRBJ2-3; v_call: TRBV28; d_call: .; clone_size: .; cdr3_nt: TGTGCCAGCAGCAACCCCGGGTCGGGCACAGATACGCAGTATTTT; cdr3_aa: CASSNPGSGTDTQYF
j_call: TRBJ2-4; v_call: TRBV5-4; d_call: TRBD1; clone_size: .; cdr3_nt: TGTGCCAGCAGCGTCCGGGACAGGGCCAAAAACATTCAGTACTTC; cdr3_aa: CASSVRDRAKNIQYF
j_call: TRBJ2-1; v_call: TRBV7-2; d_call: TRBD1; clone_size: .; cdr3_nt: TGTGCCAGCAGCCACGGGGACAGGAAGAATGAGCAGTTCTTC; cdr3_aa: CASSHGDRKNEQFF
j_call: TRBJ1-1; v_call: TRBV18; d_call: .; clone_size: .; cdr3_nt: TGTGCCAGCTCACCACTGGGGCCCACTGAAGCTTTCTTT; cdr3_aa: CASSPLGPTEAFF
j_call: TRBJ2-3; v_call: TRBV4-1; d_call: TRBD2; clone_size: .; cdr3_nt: TGCGCCAGCAGCCAACAAGGACTAGCCACAGATACGCAGTATTTT; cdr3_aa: CASSQQGLATDTQYF
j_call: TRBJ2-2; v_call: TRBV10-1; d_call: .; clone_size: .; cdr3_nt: TGCGCCAGCAGTGAGCAGGGGGGCGCCGCCGGGGAGCTGTTTTTT; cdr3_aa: CASSEQGGAAGELFF
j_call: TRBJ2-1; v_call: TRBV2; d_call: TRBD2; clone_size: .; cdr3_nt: TGTGCCAGCAGTCCTCCTAGCGGCCCTTCCTACAATGAGCAGTTCTTC; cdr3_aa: CASSPPSGPSYNEQFF
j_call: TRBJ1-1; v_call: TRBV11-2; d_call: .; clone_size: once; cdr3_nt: TGTGCCAGCAGCTTAACTCAGGGACTGGAGACTGAAGCTTTCTTT; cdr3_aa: CASSLTQGLETEAFF
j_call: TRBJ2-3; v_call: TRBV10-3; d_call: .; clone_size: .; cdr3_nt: TGTGCCATCAGTGACCAACAGGGCGATACGCAGTATTTT; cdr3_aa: CAISDQQGDTQYF
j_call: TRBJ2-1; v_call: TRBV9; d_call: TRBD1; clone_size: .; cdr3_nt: TGTGCCAGCAGCGCCGGGACAGACTCCTACAATGAGCAGTTCTTC; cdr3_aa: CASSAGTDSYNEQFF
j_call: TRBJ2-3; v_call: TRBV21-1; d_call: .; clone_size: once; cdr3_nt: TGTGCCAGCAGCTCTAAGGGACAGGCCACTAGCACAGATACGCAGTATTTT; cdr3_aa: CASSSKGQATSTDTQYF
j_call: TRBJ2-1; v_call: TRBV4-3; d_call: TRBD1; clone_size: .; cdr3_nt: TGCGCCAGCAGCTTCGGACAGGGGACGAATGAGCAGTTCTTC; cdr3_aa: CASSFGQGTNEQFF
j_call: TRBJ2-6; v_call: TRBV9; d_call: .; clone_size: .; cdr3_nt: TGTGCCAGCAGCGTCCCTCTTTCTGGGGCCAACGTCCTGACTTTC; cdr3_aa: CASSVPLSGANVLTF
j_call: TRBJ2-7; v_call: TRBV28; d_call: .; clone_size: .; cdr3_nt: TGTGCCAGCATTAAATGGAACAGGGACTACGAGCAGTACTTC; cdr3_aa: CASIKWNRDYEQYF
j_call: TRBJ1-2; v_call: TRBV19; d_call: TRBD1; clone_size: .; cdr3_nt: TGTGCCAGTAGTACCAACTTCCGACAGGGTGGACGCGATGGCTACACCTTC; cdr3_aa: CASSTNFRQGGRDGYTF
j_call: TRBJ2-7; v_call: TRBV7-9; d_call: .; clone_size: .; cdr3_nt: TGTGCCAGCAGCTTAGCTGGAGTCTACGAGCAGTACTTC; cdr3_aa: CASSLAGVYEQYF
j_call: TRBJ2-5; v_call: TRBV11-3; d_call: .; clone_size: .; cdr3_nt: TGTGCCAGCAGCTTGGTGCGAGAGACCCAGTACTTC; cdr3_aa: CASSLVRETQYF
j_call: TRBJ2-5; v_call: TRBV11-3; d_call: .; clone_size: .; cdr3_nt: TGTGCCAGCAGCTTCGCCGGACAGTTCGAGACCCAGTACTTC; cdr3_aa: CASSFAGQFETQYF
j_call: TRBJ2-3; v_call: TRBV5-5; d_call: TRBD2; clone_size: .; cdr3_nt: TGTGCCAGCAGCTTGGAAGTGGTAGCGGGGGAAACAGATACGCAGTATTTT; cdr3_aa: CASSLEVVAGETDTQYF
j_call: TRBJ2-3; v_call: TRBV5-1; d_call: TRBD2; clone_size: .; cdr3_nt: TGCGCCAGCAGCGGGACAGCGGGAGGGCCAACAGATACGCAGTATTTT; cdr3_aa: CASSGTAGGPTDTQYF
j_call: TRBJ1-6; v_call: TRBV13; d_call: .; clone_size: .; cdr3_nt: TGTGCCAGCAGCTTTTCCCCCTCTTATTCTAATTCACCCCTCCACTTT; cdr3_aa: CASSFSPSYSNSPLHF
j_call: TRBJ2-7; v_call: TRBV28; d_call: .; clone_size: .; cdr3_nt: TGTGCCACTACTTTAGGGGACTACGAGCAGTACTTC; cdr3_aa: CATTLGDYEQYF
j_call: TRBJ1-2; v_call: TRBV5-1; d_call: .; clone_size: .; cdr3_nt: TGCGCCAGCAGCTTGGGGTCAGGGTCGGATGGCTACACCTTC; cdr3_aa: CASSLGSGSDGYTF
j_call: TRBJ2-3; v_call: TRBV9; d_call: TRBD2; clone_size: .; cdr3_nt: TGTGCCAGCAGCGGGATCGGGGGGGAAGGGACGCAGTATTTT; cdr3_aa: CASSGIGGEGTQYF
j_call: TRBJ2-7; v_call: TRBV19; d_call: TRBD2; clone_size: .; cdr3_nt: TGTGCCAGTAGTTATTCTAGCGGGGGGTCCTACGAGCAGTACTTC; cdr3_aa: CASSYSSGGSYEQYF
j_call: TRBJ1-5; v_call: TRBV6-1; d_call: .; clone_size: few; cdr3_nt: TGTGCCAGCAGTTTCTCGGGGTCAAGTCAGCCCCAGCATTTT; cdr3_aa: CASSFSGSSQPQHF
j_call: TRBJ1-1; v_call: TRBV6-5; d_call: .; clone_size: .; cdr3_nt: TGTGCCAGCAGTTCTCTCGTTTCAGGGAACACTGAAGCTTTCTTT; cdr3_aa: CASSSLVSGNTEAFF